The 5 T cell receptor beta chains listed next were all sequenced from one sample in a study of control samples from healthy donors and cancer patients. Repertoires were generated with immunoSEQ multiplex PCR, while TCRdb's copy carries only in-frame clones and drops some. The data hold around 1,900 clones, with 75% to 80% observed a single time. The specimen was formalin-fixed, paraffin-embedded tissue. The receptors stem from a female donor with lung cancer.

This sequence joins TRBV4-3 and TRBJ2-7, with 8 positions matching TRBD1. The junction had 7 bases not matched to a gene; V was cut back by 3 bases and J by 6 bases. The CDR3 is 14 residues long. Germline CDR1 reads LGHNA; CDR2 reads YSLEER. The CDR3 bases are TGCGCCAGCAGCCATGAACGGACAGGGACCGAGCAGTACTTC. Amino acids: CASSHERTGTEQYF.

The J gene is TRBJ2-1, the V gene TRBV20-1; D is undetermined. This CDR3 has 10 amino acids. V dropped 3 bases and J dropped 7 bases, with 4 bases sitting between them. Germline V gene data show CDR1 as DFQATT and CDR2 as SNEGSKA (reference sequence). This CDR3 reads CSASENEQFF. The CDR3 DNA sequence: TGCAGTGCTAGTGAGAATGAGCAGTTCTTC.

This chain connects TRBV19 to TRBJ1-5; no definite D call. Deletions cut 7 bases from V and 2 bases from J, with 15 bases between. There are 15 residues in the CDR3. In germline, CDR1 is LNHDA, CDR2 SQIVND (reference sequence). CDR3 DNA: TGTGCCAGTACCCGGACGATTTTGGGCAATCAGCCCCAGCATTTT. This codes for CASTRTILGNQPQHF.

In DNA, the CDR3 is TGTGCCAGTAGTATATCTCTGAATTCACCCCTCCACTTT. It yields the protein CASSISLNSPLHF. The V and J genes are TRBV19 and TRBJ1-6; no firm D call. The V end lost 2 bases, the J end lost 7 bases, and 6 bases lay between the germline ends. Germline CDR1 LNHDA, CDR2 SQIVND (reference sequence). The CDR3 contains 13 residues.

The CDR3 DNA reads as TGTGCCAGCATATCTCACGGAGAAAAACTGTTTTTT. It yields the protein CASISHGEKLFF. The chain is built from TRBV6-5 and TRBJ1-4; no reliable D call. Germline assignment: CDR1 MNHEY and CDR2 SVGAGI. The CDR3 totals 12 residues. Between the trimmed V and J ends, which lost 7 bases and 8 bases, there was a span of 11 bases.